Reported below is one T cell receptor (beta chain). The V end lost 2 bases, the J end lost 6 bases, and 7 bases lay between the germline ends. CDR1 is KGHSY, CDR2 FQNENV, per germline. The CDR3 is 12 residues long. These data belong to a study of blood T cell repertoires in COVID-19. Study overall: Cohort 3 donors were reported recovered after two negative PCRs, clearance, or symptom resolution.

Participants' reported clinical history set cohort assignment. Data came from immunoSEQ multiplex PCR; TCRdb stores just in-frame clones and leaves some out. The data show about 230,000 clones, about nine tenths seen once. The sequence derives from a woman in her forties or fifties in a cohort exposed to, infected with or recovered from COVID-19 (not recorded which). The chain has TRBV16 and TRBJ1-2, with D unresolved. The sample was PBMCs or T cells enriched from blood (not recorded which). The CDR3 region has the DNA TGTGCCAGCAGCCAAATACAGAATGGCTACACCTTC. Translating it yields CASSQIQNGYTF.